Reported below is one T cell receptor (beta chain). This record comes from a study of T cell changes during pregnancy in multiple sclerosis. Germline loops: CDR1 SQVTM, CDR2 ANQGSEA. V shed 7 bases and J 2 bases; nucleotides not matched to a gene: 5. This CDR3 contains 12 residues. Profiled with immunoSEQ multiplex PCR; TCRdb holds only in-frame clones, not every one. In the table there are 10,000 to 15,000 clones, 90% to 95% of which are singletons. The sample in question was CD4+ T cells from peripheral blood mononuclear cells, obtained before pregnancy. The rearrangement uses TRBV29-1 and TRBJ2-7; 7 nucleotides agree with TRBD1. This clonotype was obtained from a female donor with multiple sclerosis, enrolled in a pregnancy study. The CDR3 coding sequence is TGCAGCGGACCGGGACAGACCTACGAGCAGTACTTC. It codes for CSGPGQTYEQYF.